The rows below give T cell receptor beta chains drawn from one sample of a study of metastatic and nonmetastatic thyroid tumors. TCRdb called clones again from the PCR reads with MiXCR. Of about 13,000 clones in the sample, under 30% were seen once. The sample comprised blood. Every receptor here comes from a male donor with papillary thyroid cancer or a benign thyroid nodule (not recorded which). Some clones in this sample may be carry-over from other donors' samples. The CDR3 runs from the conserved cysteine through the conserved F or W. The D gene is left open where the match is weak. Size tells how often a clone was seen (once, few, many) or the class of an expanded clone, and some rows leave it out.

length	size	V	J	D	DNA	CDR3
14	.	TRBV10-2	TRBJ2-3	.	TGCGCCAGCAGTGACCAAGCCCACACAGATACGCAGTATTTT	CASSDQAHTDTQYF
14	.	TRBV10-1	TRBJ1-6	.	TGCGCCAGCAGAGGGGACTTCCAAAATTCACCCCTCCACTTT	CASRGDFQNSPLHF
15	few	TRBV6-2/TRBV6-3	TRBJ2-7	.	TGTGCCAGCTGCTTAATGGCGGATTTGACCTACGAGCAGTACTTC	CASCLMADLTYEQYF
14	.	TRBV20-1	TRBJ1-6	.	TGCAGTGCTAGAGATGGCCTGTCTAATTCACCCCTCCACTTT	CSARDGLSNSPLHF
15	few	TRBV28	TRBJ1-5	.	TGTGCCAGCAGTACCGGGACGGAGGGTCGTCAGCCCCAGCATTTT	CASSTGTEGRQPQHF
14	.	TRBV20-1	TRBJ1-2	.	TGCAGTGCCACGGGGCCGGGACACGACTATGGCTACACCTTC	CSATGPGHDYGYTF
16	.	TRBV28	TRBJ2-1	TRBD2	TGTGCCAGCAGTCCGATGGGACTAGCGGCCTACAATGAGCAGTTCTTC	CASSPMGLAAYNEQFF
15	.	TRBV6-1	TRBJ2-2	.	TGTGCCAGCAGCTACAACCGGGAGAACACCGGGGAGCTGTTTTTT	CASSYNRENTGELFF
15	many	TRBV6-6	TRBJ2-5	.	TGTGCCAGCAGTTACAGTTCTCAGTACCAAGAGACCCAGTACTTC	CASSYSSQYQETQYF
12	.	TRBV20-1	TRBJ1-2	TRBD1	TGCAGTGCTAGGCAGGGGGACTATGGCTACACCTTC	CSARQGDYGYTF
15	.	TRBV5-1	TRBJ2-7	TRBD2	TGCGCCAGCAGCATAGGGACTAGCGGAATATACGAGCAGTACTTC	CASSIGTSGIYEQYF
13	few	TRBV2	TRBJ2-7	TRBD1	TGTGCCAGAGGACAGGGCGGAGACTACGAGCAGTACTTC	CARGQGGDYEQYF
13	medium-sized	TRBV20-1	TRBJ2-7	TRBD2	TGCAGTGCTTTAGCGGGAGGGCCCGACGAGCAGTACTTC	CSALAGGPDEQYF
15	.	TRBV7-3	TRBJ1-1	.	TGTGCCAGCAGCTTATATTCCGGGGCAGGGGCTGAAGCTTTCTTT	CASSLYSGAGAEAFF
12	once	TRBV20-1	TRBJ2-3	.	TGCAGTGCTTCAGGCCTAGCCGGCGCGCAGTATTTT	CSASGLAGAQYF
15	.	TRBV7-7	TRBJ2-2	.	TGTGCCAGCAGCTTAGACGGGGGGAACACCGGGGAGCTGTTTTTT	CASSLDGGNTGELFF
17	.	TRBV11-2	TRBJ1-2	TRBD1	TGTGCCAGCAGCCCGACAGGGGAGGGTTGGCTTAACTATGGCTACACCTTC	CASSPTGEGWLNYGYTF
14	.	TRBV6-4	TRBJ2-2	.	TGTGCCAGCCTGGGTCACCGGAACACCGGGGAGCTGTTTTTT	CASLGHRNTGELFF